This passage covers 32 T cell receptor beta chains from one sample sequenced in a study of blood T cell repertoires in COVID-19. Measured with immunoSEQ multiplex PCR; TCRdb has only the in-frame clones, and not every one. The repertoire holds around 71,000 clones, with about four fifths as singletons. Material for sequencing was peripheral blood. The receptors here all came from a man between 65 and 79 years old with acute or convalescent COVID-19.

The chain carries TRBV5-6 and TRBJ2-5; D is unresolved. The V gene's germline CDR1 is SGHDT and CDR2 YYEEEE. V dropped 2 bases and J dropped 4 bases, with 3 bases sitting between them. The CDR3 has 11 residues. As DNA, the CDR3 is TGTGCCAGCAGCTTTCGAGAGACCCAGTACTTC. As protein: CASSFRETQYF.

The chain recombines TRBV7-9 with TRBJ2-3; weak D call: TRBD2 (5 bases). In germline, CDR1 is SEHNR, CDR2 FQNEAQ (reference sequence). This CDR3 is 14 amino acids long. Trimming took 3 bases from V and 0 from J, leaving 7 bases between them. CDR3 nucleotides: TGTGCCAGCAGCTTGGGGAGCAGCACAGATACGCAGTATTTT. Translation: CASSLGSSTDTQYF. Full variable domain (remainder filled in from reference TRBV7-9 and TRBJ2-3): DTGVSQNPRHKITKRGQNVTFRCDPISEHNRLYWYRQTLGQGPEFLTYFQNEAQLEKSRLLSDRFSAERPKGSFSTLEIQRTEQGDSAMYLCASSLGSSTDTQYFGPGTRLTVL.

The rearrangement uses TRBV5-6 and TRBJ1-3, with no clear D. The CDR3 is made up of 15 amino acids. The germline V gene encodes CDR1 SGHDT and CDR2 YYEEEE. V was pared by 1 base and J by 0 bases, with 8 bases between. CDR3 DNA: TGTGCCAGCAGCTTGAGGAGATACTCTGGAAACACCATATATTTT. Its translation is CASSLRRYSGNTIYF.

The CDR3 region is CSVQEDNYGYTF. The CDR3 DNA is TGCAGCGTCCAGGAGGACAACTATGGCTACACCTTC. The V gene is TRBV29-1, the J gene TRBJ1-2; no reliable D call. This CDR3 region has 12 residues. The V end was cut by 6 bases, the J end by 2 bases, with 10 bases between. CDR1 and CDR2 from the germline V gene are SQVTM and ANQGSEA.

DNA of the CDR3: TGCGCCAGCAGCTTGGGACCGTCCGAGGGTGGAGCTTTCTTT. Translating it yields CASSLGPSEGGAFF. The V and J genes are TRBV5-1 and TRBJ1-1; D remains unclear. The ends were cut back, 0 bases at V and 10 bases at J, with 16 bases in the middle. Germline V gene sequence: CDR1 SGHRS, CDR2 YFSETQ. This CDR3 contains 14 residues.

A note on this clone: One end of the junction varies from germline; a read error may be responsible. The CDR3 is CASWDSSTNPAEF. DNA for the CDR3: TGTGCCAGCTGGGACAGTTCGACCAACCCGGCGGAATTC. The rearrangement links TRBV25-1 to TRBJ2-7; 7 bases map to TRBD1. The CDR3 consists of 13 residues. Germline CDR1 and CDR2: MGHDK and SYGVNS.

The chain carries TRBV4-2 and TRBJ2-1, with TRBD2 matching 7 bases. Germline V gives CDR1 LGHNA, CDR2 YNFKEQ. CDR3 length: 15 amino acids. Trimming removed 2 bases from V and 1 base from J; junction bases left unmatched: 2. The CDR3 region is CASSQMGGSYNEQFF. In nucleotides, the CDR3 is TGTGCCAGCAGCCAAATGGGGGGGTCCTACAATGAGCAGTTCTTC.

This chain uses TRBV2 with TRBJ1-1; D perhaps matches TRBD1 (5 bases). Germline assignment: CDR1 SNHLY and CDR2 FYNNEI. V was pared by 7 bases and J by 1 base, with 10 bases between. This CDR3 spans 13 amino acids. CDR3: CASNLDRNTEAFF. The CDR3 nucleotides read TGTGCCAGCAATTTAGACAGGAACACTGAAGCTTTCTTT.

The rearrangement joins TRBV7-9 to TRBJ1-4; possible D gene TRBD1, 6 bases. Trimming took off 4 bases at V and 1 base at J, with 10 bases between the two ends. There are 15 residues in the CDR3. CDR1 and CDR2 (germline): SEHNR, FQNEAQ (reference sequence). CDR3 DNA: TGTGCCAGCAGCTCAGGGACACTAACTAATGAAAAACTGTTTTTT. This sequence encodes CASSSGTLTNEKLFF.

This chain links TRBV11-2 with TRBJ2-7; 10 bases agree with TRBD1. This CDR3 has 13 residues. Losses at the gene ends were 6 bases for V and 3 bases for J; bases not matched to a gene: 2. Germline V gene sequence: CDR1 SGHAT, CDR2 FQNNGV. CDR3 nucleotides: TGTGCCAGCAGTGACAGGGGGCTCTACGAGCAGTACTTC. Translated: CASSDRGLYEQYF.

This chain joins TRBV27 and TRBJ2-7; TRBD2 aligns across 8 bases. This CDR3 has 13 residues. V was pared by 6 bases and J by 5 bases, with 6 bases of the junction left unmatched. Germline-derived CDR1 and CDR2 are MNHEY and SMNVEV (reference sequence). The CDR3 coding sequence is TGTGCCAGCAGCGGTACTAGCGGCGACGAGCAGTACTTC. This sequence encodes CASSGTSGDEQYF.

This chain joins TRBV28 and TRBJ1-2; D may be TRBD1 (5 bases). This CDR3 is built from 15 residues. Germline CDR1 MDHEN, CDR2 SYDVKM. Trimming shortened V by 4 bases and J by 13 bases, and 25 bases separated the two germline ends. DNA for the CDR3: TGTGCCAGCAGTTCCTACATAGATACGGGGGGGGATGGCACCTTC. Translating it yields CASSSYIDTGGDGTF.

The count of this clone is one. The V call is TRBV5-5, the J call TRBJ2-7; 13 bases map to TRBD2. The trim removed 5 bases at V and 4 bases at J, leaving 9 bases unmatched. The CDR3 has 16 residues. Germline loops: CDR1 SGHKS, CDR2 YYEKEE (reference sequence). CDR3 bases: TGTGCCAGCAGTTCCCGGACTAGCGGGGGATCTTACGAGCAGTACTTC. Translated, it gives CASSSRTSGGSYEQYF.

The chain couples TRBV12-3 or TRBV12-4 to TRBJ1-1; D is possibly TRBD1 (6 bases). The CDR3 spans 13 residues. The germline V and J ends were trimmed by 5 bases and 4 bases, with 11 bases remaining between them. CDR3 protein: CASSLQGSTEAFF. The CDR3 coding sequence is TGTGCCAGCAGTCTACAGGGATCCACTGAAGCTTTCTTT.

The rearrangement links TRBV4-3 to TRBJ2-7; a weak D match, TRBD2 (5 bases). The V end was cut by 0 bases, the J end by 2 bases, with 11 bases between. CDR3 length equals 15 residues. Germline V gene sequence: CDR1 LGHNA, CDR2 YSLEER. The chain's CDR3 is CASSQDIARAYEQYF. CDR3 nucleotide sequence: TGCGCCAGCAGCCAAGATATAGCGAGGGCCTACGAGCAGTACTTC.

The rearrangement links TRBV9 to TRBJ1-4; TRBD1 is a possible D gene (5 bases). The CDR3 totals 15 residues. Trimming stripped 6 bases from V and 4 bases from J, with 16 bases between. Germline V gene data show CDR1 as SGDLS and CDR2 as YYNGEE. CDR3 DNA: TGTGCCAGCACCAACGGGGGTCAACGTAATGAAAAACTGTTTTTT. Translating it yields CASTNGGQRNEKLFF.

The CDR3 DNA follows: TGTGCCAGCAGCGTTGGGACAGGGCCTAATGAAAAACTGTTTTTT. Encoded protein: CASSVGTGPNEKLFF. The V and J genes are TRBV9 and TRBJ1-4; 9 bases are shared with TRBD1. The CDR3 has 15 residues. Germline V CDR1 and CDR2: SGDLS, YYNGEE. The V and J ends lost 2 bases and 3 bases, in that order; junction bases with no gene match: 2.

The rearrangement links TRBV5-4 to TRBJ1-2; possibly TRBD1 for D (6 bases). Germline CDR1 and CDR2: SGHNT and YYREEE (reference sequence). V dropped 3 bases and J dropped 3 bases, with 9 bases sitting between them. The CDR3 length is 13 residues. The CDR3, as DNA: TGTGCCAGCAGCTCGGACAGTTACTATGGCTACACCTTC. This translates into CASSSDSYYGYTF.

The rearrangement joins TRBV11-2 to TRBJ2-5; 8 nucleotides align to TRBD2. This CDR3 is built from 16 residues. The germline gives CDR1 SGHAT, CDR2 FQNNGV. J lost 0 bases, V lost 5 bases, and 8 bases had no gene match. CDR3 residues: CASSRRGSGDQETQYF. The CDR3 region has the DNA TGTGCCAGCAGCCGGCGGGGTAGCGGGGACCAAGAGACCCAGTACTTC.

The chain combines TRBV7-3 with TRBJ2-3; TRBD2 matches at 13 bases. Losses at the gene ends were 5 bases for V and 2 bases for J; bases not matched to a gene: 4. Germline assignment: CDR1 SGHTA and CDR2 FQGTGA. This CDR3 spans 16 amino acids. The chain's CDR3 is CASSRLAGGLTDTQYF. CDR3 bases: TGTGCCAGCAGCCGACTAGCGGGAGGCCTCACAGATACGCAGTATTTT.

The chain employs TRBV6-5 and TRBJ1-1, with D possibly being TRBD1 (5 bases). Germline CDR1 is MNHEY and CDR2 is SVGAGI. V was clipped by 7 bases and J by 1 base, with 13 bases between them. This CDR3 spans 14 amino acids. The CDR3 protein is CASKFSGSNTEAFF. The DNA of the CDR3 is TGTGCCAGCAAGTTTTCAGGGTCGAACACTGAAGCTTTCTTT.

V usage is TRBV6-5 and J usage is TRBJ1-4; perhaps TRBD1 as D (5 bases). Germline values: CDR1 MNHEY, CDR2 SVGAGI. V was cut by 7 bases and J by 8 bases, with 5 bases left in between. The CDR3 spans 10 residues. The CDR3 is CASKGEKLFF. The CDR3 region has the DNA TGTGCCAGCAAGGGGGAAAAACTGTTTTTT.

The chain couples TRBV11-3 to TRBJ2-1, with TRBD2 as a possible D gene (5 bases). Germline V gene data show CDR1 as SGHNT and CDR2 as YENEEA. CDR3 size: 11 residues. V was trimmed by 3 bases and J by 9 bases, leaving 6 bases between them. The DNA of the CDR3 is TGTGCCAGCAGCTTGGGAGTTGAGCAGTTCTTC. Translating gives CASSLGVEQFF.

The rearrangement joins TRBV11-3 to TRBJ2-5, with 7 bases matching TRBD1. Germline lookup yields CDR1 SGHNT and CDR2 YENEEA. CDR3 length equals 14 residues. Trimming took 6 bases from V and 4 from J; bases not matched to a gene: 8. CDR3 DNA sequence: TGTGCCAGCAGTCGGGACAGAGGACGAGAGACCCAGTACTTC. Protein: CASSRDRGRETQYF.

A note on this clone: Different DNA sequences within this sample yield the same CDR3. The chain uses TRBV18 and TRBJ2-7; 9 nucleotides match TRBD2. CDR1 is KGHSH, CDR2 LQKENI, per germline. The V and J ends lost 3 bases and 2 bases, in that order; junction bases with no gene match: 5. This CDR3 has 15 amino acids. This chain's CDR3 is CASSPTSGYTYEQYF. CDR3 nucleotides: TGTGCCAGCTCACCCACTAGCGGGTATACCTACGAGCAGTACTTC.

The V call is TRBV10-2, the J call TRBJ1-1; D unresolved. Germline V lookup: CDR1 WSHSY, CDR2 SAAADI. There are 14 residues in the CDR3. Trimming removed 0 bases from V and 1 base from J, with 6 bases in between. The CDR3: CASSESPGNTEAFF. The DNA of the CDR3 is TGCGCCAGCAGTGAGTCCCCAGGGAACACTGAAGCTTTCTTT.

The chain couples TRBV5-1 to TRBJ2-3; 7 bases map to TRBD1. Germline assignment: CDR1 SGHRS and CDR2 YFSETQ. The ends lost 3 bases at V and 6 bases at J; junction bases unmatched: 10. CDR3 size: 15 residues. The CDR3 DNA sequence: TGCGCCAGCAGCTCGATGCAAACAGGGGCTGATACGCAGTATTTT. It codes for CASSSMQTGADTQYF.

This rearrangement joins TRBV28 to TRBJ1-1; 8 nucleotides agree with TRBD1. The CDR3 consists of 16 residues. V gave up 1 base and J gave up 1 base; unmatched junction bases: 5. CDR1 and CDR2 from the germline V gene are MDHEN and SYDVKM. The CDR3 region is CASSLSQGAWNTEAFF. CDR3 coding DNA: TGTGCCAGCAGTTTATCCCAGGGGGCCTGGAACACTGAAGCTTTCTTT.

The chain combines TRBV28 with TRBJ2-7; 10 bases are shared with TRBD2. This CDR3 has 15 residues. The J segment lost 4 bases and the V segment lost 3 bases, leaving 6 bases of the junction unmatched. Germline V gene lookup returns CDR1 MDHEN and CDR2 SYDVKM. In nucleotides, the CDR3 is TGTGCCAGCAGTTTGTTCAGCGGGAGGGTTTACGAGCAGTACTTC. Its protein is CASSLFSGRVYEQYF.

This clone is a singleton in its sample. This rearrangement joins TRBV6-2 or TRBV6-3 to TRBJ1-5; perhaps TRBD1 as D (6 bases). The CDR3 is 14 amino acids. Germline V gene data show CDR1 as MNHEY and CDR2 as SVGEGT. The V end lost 0 bases, the J end lost 7 bases, and 10 bases lay between the germline ends. CDR3 nucleotides: TGTGCCAGCAGTTACTCGGGGGGGCGGCAGCCCCAGCATTTT. This translates into CASSYSGGRQPQHF.

The rearrangement links TRBV5-1 to TRBJ2-7, with 11 positions matching TRBD1. Germline values: CDR1 SGHRS, CDR2 YFSETQ. The CDR3 runs to 15 residues. V was pared by 4 bases and J by 4 bases, with 7 bases of the junction left unmatched. CDR3 sequence: CASSRGQGARYEQYF. CDR3 DNA: TGCGCCAGCAGCCGAGGACAGGGGGCGAGGTACGAGCAGTACTTC. Full variable domain (outside the CDR3, taken from reference TRBV5-1 and TRBJ2-7): KAGVTQTPRYLIKTRGQQVTLSCSPISGHRSVSWYQQTPGQGLQFLFEYFSETQRNKGNFPGRFSGRQFSNSRSEMNVSTLELGDSALYLCASSRGQGARYEQYFGPGTRLTVT.

The chain joins TRBV10-3 to TRBJ1-2, with 9 bases that match TRBD1. This CDR3 has 13 residues. The ends lost 8 bases at V and 5 bases at J; junction bases unmatched: 6. CDR1 and CDR2 (germline): ENHRY, SYGVKD. Here the CDR3 reads CAIGPGQGYGYTF. The CDR3 coding sequence is TGTGCCATCGGACCGGGACAGGGTTATGGCTACACCTTC.